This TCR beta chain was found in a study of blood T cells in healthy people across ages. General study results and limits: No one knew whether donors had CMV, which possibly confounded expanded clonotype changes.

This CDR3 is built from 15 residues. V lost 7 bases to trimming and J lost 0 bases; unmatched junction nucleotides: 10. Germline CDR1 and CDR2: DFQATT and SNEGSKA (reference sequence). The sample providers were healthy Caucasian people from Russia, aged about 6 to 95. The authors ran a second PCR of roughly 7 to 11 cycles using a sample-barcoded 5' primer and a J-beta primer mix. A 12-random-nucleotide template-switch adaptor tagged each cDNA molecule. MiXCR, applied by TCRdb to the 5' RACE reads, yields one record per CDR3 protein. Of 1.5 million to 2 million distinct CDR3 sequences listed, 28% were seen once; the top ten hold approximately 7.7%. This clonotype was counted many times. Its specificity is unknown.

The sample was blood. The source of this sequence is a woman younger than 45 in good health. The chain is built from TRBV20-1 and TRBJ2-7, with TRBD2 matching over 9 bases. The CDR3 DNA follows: TGCAGTGGAAGCCTAGCGGGGACCAACTCCTACGAGCAGTACTTC. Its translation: CSGSLAGTNSYEQYF.